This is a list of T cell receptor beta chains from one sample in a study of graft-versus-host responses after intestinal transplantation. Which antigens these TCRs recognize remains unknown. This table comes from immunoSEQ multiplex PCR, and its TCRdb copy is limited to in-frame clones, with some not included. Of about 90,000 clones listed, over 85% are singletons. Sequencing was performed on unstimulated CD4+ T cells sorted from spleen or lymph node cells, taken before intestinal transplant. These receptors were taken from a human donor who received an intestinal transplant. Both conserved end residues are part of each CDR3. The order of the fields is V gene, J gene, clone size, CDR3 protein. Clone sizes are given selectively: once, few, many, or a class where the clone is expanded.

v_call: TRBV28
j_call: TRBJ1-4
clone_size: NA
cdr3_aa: CASSFTSTTTNEKLFF

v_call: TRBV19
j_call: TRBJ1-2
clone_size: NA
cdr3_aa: CASMKERISNYGYTF

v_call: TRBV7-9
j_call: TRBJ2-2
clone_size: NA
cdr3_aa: CASSAGGQGAGELFF

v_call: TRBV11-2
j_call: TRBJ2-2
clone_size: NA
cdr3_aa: CASSFEIRANTGELFF

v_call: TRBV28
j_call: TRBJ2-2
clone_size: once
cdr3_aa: CASSPGLASGELFF

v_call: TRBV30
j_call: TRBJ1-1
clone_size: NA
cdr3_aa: CAWIRRYRGKGVNTEAFF

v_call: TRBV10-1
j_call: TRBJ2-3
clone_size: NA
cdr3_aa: CASSPTFTSLTDTQYF

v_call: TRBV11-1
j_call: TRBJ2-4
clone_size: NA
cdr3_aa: CASSLWGSREVQYF

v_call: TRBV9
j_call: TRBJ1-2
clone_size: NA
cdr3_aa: CASTQTLGGPIYGYTF

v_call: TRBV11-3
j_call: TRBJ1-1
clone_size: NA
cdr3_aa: CASSLDSNTEAFF

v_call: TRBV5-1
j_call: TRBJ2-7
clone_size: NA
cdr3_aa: CASSLSTGDPYEQYF

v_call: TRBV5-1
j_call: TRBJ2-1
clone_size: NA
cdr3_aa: CASSLGRFDEQFF

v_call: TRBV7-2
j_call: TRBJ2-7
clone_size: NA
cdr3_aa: CASQFDRSGEQYF

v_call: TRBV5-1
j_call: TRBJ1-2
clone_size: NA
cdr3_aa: CASRGDYGYTF

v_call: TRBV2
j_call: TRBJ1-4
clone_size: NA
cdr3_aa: CASSGWEKLFF

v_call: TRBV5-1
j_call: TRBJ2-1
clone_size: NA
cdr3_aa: CASSFFGRVDNEQFF

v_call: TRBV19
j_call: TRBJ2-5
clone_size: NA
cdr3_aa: CASSMSEGRGQETQYF

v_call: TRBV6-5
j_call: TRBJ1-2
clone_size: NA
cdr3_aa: CASRPRPHGLDGYTF

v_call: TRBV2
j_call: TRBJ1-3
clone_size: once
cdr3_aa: CASRPLENTIYF

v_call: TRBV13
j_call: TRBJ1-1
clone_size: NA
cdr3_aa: CASSRPMATEAFF

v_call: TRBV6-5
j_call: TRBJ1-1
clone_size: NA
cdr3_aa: CASSSLYGTEAFF

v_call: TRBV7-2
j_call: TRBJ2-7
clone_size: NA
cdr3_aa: CASSSSSYEQYF

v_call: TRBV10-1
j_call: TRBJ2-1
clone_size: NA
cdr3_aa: CASSQETHRRYNEQFF

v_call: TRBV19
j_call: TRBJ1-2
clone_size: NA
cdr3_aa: CASSRTQGMNYGYTF

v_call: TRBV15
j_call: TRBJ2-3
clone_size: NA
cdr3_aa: CATSRGRAADTQYF

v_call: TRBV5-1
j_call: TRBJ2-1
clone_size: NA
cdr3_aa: CASSLVGTGVRNEQFF

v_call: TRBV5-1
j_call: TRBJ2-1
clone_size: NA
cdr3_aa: CASSLGRRGAGPYNEQFF

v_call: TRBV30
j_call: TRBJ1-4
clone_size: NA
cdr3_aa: CAWKLLRTGDTNEKLFF

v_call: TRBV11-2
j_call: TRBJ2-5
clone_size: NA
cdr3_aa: CASSLTKATGYVETQYF

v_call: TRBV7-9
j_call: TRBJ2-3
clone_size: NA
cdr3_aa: CASSLEQKSTDTQYF

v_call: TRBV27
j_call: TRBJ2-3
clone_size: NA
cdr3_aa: CASTGTSGIGPLGTDTQYF

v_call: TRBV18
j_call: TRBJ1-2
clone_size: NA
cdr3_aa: CASSPGLKEYGYTF

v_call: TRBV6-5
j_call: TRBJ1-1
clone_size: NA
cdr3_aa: CASSQIQGSTEAFF

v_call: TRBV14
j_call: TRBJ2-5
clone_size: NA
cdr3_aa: CASSWGTVPFGGTQYF

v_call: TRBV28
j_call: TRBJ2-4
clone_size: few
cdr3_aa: CASSGQEGTKNIQYF

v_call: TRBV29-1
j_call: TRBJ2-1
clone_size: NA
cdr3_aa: CSVAGGLAGVFYNEQFF

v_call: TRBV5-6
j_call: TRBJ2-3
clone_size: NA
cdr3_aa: CASSSTSGRTTDTQYF

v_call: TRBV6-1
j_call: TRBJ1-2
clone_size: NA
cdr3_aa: CASSEDRSNYGYTF

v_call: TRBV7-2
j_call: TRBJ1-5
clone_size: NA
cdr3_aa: CASSSGQGAWQPQHF

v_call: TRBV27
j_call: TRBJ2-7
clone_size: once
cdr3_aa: CASSGSLRTGILYEQYF

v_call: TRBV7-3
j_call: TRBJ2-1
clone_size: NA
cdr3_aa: CASSPSVTSGYNEQFF

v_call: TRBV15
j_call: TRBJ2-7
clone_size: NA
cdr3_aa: CATSRDPGSQRQYF

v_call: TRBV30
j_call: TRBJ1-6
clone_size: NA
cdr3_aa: CAWLSGPYNSPLHF

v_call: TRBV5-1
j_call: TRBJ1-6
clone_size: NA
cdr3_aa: CASSFRDRSPLHF

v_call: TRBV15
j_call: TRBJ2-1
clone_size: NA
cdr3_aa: CATSRGNGLWEQFF

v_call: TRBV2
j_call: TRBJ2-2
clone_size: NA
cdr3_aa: CASIDGVVGTGELFF

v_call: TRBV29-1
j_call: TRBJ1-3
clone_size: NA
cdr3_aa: CSVEQGLSGNTIYF

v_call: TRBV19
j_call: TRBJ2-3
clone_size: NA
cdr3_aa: CASSIGGQSSTDTQYF

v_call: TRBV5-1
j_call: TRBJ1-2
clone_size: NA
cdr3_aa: CASRIGGEDYGYTF

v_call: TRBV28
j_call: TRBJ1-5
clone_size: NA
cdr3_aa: CASSLRLGQYNQPQHF

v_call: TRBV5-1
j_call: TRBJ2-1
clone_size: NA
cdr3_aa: CASSFGEIRYNEQFF

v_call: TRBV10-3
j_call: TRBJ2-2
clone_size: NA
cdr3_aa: CAIGSNTGGLFF

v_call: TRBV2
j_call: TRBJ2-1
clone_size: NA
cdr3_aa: CASSEWTGVNEQFF

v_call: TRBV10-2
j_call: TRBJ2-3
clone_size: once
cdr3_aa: CASSPDRGYQLTQYF

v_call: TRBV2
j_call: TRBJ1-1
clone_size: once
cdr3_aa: CASRGDTRGTEAFF

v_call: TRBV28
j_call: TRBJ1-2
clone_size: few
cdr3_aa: CASSRGGGVSYGYTF

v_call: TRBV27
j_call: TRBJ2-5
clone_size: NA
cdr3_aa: CASSLSRGNQETQYF

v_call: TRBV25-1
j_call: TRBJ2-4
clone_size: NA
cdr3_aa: CASGPAKNIQYF

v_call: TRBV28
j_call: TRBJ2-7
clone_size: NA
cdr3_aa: CASSLGQGNKLDEQYF

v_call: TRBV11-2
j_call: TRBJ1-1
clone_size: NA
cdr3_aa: CASSLDLGNTEAFF